This TCR beta chain originates from a study of blood T cells in healthy people across ages. Study at large: In model experiments, template switching was able to capture about one barcoded beta molecule for every two T cells that were present.

Points on this clonotype: One end of the junction fails to match germline, which may point to a read error.

Per-sample yields of isolated PBMCs were at least 6 million. A sample-barcoded 5' primer and a J-beta primer mix were used in a second PCR of roughly 7 to 11 cycles. TCRdb fed the 5' RACE reads into MiXCR, producing one record per CDR3 protein. The sample holds hundreds of thousands of distinct CDR3 sequences; approximately 52% are singletons and the top ten take about 13%. The germline V gene has CDR1 SGDLS and CDR2 YYNGEE. This CDR3 spans 13 amino acids. The TCR was taken from a woman aged 80 or over in good health. The chain uses TRBV9 and TRBJ2-7; 7 bases are shared with TRBD2. The DNA end lines up better with TRBJ2-5; the J call may be wrong. Specimen: blood. This chain's CDR3 is CTSSVDSSGTQYF. CDR3 sequence (DNA): TGTACCAGCAGCGTGGACTCTAGCGGGACCCAGTACTTC.